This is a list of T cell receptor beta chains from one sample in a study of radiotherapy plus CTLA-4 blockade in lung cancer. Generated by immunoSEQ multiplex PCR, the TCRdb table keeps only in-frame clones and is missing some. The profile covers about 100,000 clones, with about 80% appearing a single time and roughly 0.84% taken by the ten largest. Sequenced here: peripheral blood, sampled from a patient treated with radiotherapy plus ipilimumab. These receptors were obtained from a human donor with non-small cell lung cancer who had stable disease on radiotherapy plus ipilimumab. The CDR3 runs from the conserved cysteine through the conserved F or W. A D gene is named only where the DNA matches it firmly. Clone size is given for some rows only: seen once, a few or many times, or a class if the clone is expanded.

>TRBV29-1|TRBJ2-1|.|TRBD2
TGCAGCACTAGCGGGAGGGATTCCTACAATGAGCAGTTCTTC
CSTSGRDSYNEQFF
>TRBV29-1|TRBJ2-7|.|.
TGCAGCGTTGAAGATCGTAGCAGAACCTACGAGCAGTACTTC
CSVEDRSRTYEQYF
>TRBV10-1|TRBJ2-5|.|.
TGCGCCAGCAGTGAGTCGATAGGACAGACCCAGTACTTC
CASSESIGQTQYF
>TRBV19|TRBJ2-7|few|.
TGTGCCAGTAACCCAGGAGTCTCCTACGAGCAGTACTTC
CASNPGVSYEQYF
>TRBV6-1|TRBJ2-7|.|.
TGTGCCAGCAGAATAATAGACAGTGACTCCTACGAGCAGTACTTC
CASRIIDSDSYEQYF
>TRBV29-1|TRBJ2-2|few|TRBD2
TGCAGCGTGGGGGGGAGGATTGTCGGGGAGCTGTTTTTT
CSVGGRIVGELFF
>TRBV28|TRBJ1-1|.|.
TGTGCCAGCAGTCAACGGGGCCCTGAAGCTTTCTTT
CASSQRGPEAFF
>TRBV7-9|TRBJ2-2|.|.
TGTGCCAGCAGCATGTACGGGTCGAACACCGGGGAGCTGTTTTTT
CASSMYGSNTGELFF
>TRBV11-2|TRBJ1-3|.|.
TGTGCCAGCAGTTTAGACGGGGACTCTGGAAACACCATATATTTT
CASSLDGDSGNTIYF
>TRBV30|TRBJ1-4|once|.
TGTGCCTTGAGAGGGTCCCCTAATGAAAAACTGTTTTTT
CALRGSPNEKLFF
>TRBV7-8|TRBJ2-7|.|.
TGTGCCAGCAGCTTATGGGGAGCCTCGCCCTACGAGCAGTACTTC
CASSLWGASPYEQYF
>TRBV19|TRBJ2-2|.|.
TGTGCCAGTAGTAGGGGGAGCCAGGGACCGAACACCGGGGAGCTGTTTTTT
CASSRGSQGPNTGELFF
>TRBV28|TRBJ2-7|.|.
TGTGCCAGCAGTTCCCGCCGGACGGTCTCCTACGAGCAGTACTTC
CASSSRRTVSYEQYF
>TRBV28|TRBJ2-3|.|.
TGTGCCAGCCCCGGGGCGGTGCGCACAGATACGCAGTATTTT
CASPGAVRTDTQYF
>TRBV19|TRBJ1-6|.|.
TGTGCCAGTAAGTTTGAAGACAGACCTAATTCACCCCTCCACTTT
CASKFEDRPNSPLHF
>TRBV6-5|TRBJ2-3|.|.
TGTGCCAGCAGTTACTTGGGGGTAGGCACAGATACGCAGTATTTT
CASSYLGVGTDTQYF
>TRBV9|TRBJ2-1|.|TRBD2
TGTGCCAGCAGCAGCGGGAGGTTATACAATGAGCAGTTCTTC
CASSSGRLYNEQFF
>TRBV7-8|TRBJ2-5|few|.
TGTGCCAGCAGCTTAGAGGATGGGCAAGAGACCCAGTACTTC
CASSLEDGQETQYF
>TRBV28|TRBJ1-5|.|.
TGTGCCAGCGCTCTGGGGCGGGGAGGCAATCAGCCCCAGCATTTT
CASALGRGGNQPQHF
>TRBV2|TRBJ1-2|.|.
TGTGCCAGCAGTGAAGGAACGAGGACAGAGCCCTATGGCTACACCTTC
CASSEGTRTEPYGYTF
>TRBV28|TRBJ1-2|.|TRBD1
TGTGCCAGCAGTTTCCTGGACAGGGCGGGAGAAGGCTACACCTTC
CASSFLDRAGEGYTF
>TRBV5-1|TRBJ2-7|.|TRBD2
TGCGCCAGCAGCGCGGGACTAGGGTGGTACTTC
CASSAGLGWYF
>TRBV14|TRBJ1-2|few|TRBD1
TGTGCCAGCAGCCCCCGGACAGGACTAGCTAACTATGGCTACACCTTC
CASSPRTGLANYGYTF
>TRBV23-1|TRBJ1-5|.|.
TGCGCCAGACCCGGGACACCGAATCAGCCCCAGCATTTT
CARPGTPNQPQHF
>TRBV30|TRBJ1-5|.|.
TGTGCCTGGAGTGTACGGGGGGGAGGCAATCAGCCCCAGCATTTT
CAWSVRGGGNQPQHF
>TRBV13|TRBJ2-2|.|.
TGTGCCAGCAGCTCGGTGGACAGTTCGAACACCGGGGAGCTGTTTTTT
CASSSVDSSNTGELFF
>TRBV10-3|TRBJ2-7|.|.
TGTGCCATCAGCGGATCCGGCGAGCAGTACTTC
CAISGSGEQYF
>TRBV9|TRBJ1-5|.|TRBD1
TGTGCCAGCAGCAAGGGACAGGGTAGGAATCAGCCCCAGCATTTT
CASSKGQGRNQPQHF
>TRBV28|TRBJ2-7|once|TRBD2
TGTGCCAGCTTTTCCGGGGGACTAGCGCCTAGGGAGCAGTACTTC
CASFSGGLAPREQYF
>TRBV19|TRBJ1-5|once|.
TGTGCCAGTAGTATAGTTGGCCAGCCCCAGCATTTT
CASSIVGQPQHF
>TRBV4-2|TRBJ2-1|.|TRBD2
TGTGCCAGCAGCCAAGAAGGGACTAGCGGCTTCTATGAGCAGTTCTTC
CASSQEGTSGFYEQFF
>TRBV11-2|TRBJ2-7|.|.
TGTGCCAGCAGCTCCCTAGGGGGAGAAACCTACGAGCAGTACTTC
CASSSLGGETYEQYF
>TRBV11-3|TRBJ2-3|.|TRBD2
TGTGCCAGCAGTTCAAAGACTAGCGGGACCCTCACAGATACGCAGTATTTT
CASSSKTSGTLTDTQYF
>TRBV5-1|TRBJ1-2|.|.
TGCGCCAGCAGCTTGGGAGGACGGCTCTATGGCTACACCTTC
CASSLGGRLYGYTF
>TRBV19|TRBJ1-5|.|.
TGTGCCAGTAGTATAGCGGCAGGGTTTCAGCCCCAGCATTTT
CASSIAAGFQPQHF
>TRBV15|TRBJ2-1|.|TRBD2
TGTGCCACCAGCAGAGGAGAGCGGGGGGGCCGGAATGAGCAGTTCTTC
CATSRGERGGRNEQFF
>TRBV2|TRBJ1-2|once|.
TGTGCCAGCAGTGAAAAGGCAGCAGGCGGCTACACCTTC
CASSEKAAGGYTF
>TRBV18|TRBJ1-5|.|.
TGTGCCAGCTCACCGAGACCGAGGCGATATAGCAATCAGCCCCAGCATTTT
CASSPRPRRYSNQPQHF
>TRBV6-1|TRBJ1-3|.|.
TGTGCCAGCAGTGAAAGAGGAGTCACCATATATTTT
CASSERGVTIYF
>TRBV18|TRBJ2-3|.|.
TGTGCTAGCTCACATGACGGCTTGGATACGCAGTATTTT
CASSHDGLDTQYF
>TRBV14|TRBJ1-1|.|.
TGTGCCAGCAGCATGGCCTGGGGGAACACTGAAGCTTTCTTT
CASSMAWGNTEAFF
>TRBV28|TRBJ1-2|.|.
TGTGCCAGCAGTGTGGGCTCCTGGGGGGCACGTGGCTACACCTTC
CASSVGSWGARGYTF
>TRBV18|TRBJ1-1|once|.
TGTGCCAGCTCACCGGGGCAGACTACGAACACTGAAGCTTTCTTT
CASSPGQTTNTEAFF
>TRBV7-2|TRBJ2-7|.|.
TGTGCCAGCAGCGGAGAGCTCTACGAGCAGTACTTC
CASSGELYEQYF